These 14 T cell receptor beta chains came from one sample sequenced in a study of blood T cell repertoires in COVID-19. Here immunoSEQ multiplex PCR was the method, and the copy in TCRdb shows in-frame clones only, minus some. The table has roughly 180,000 clones, about 85% seen once; the top ten hold about 1.2%. The sequencing sample was made of peripheral blood. Receptor source: a man aged 60 to 75 who had recovered from COVID-19.

The chain recombines TRBV11-3 with TRBJ2-7; TRBD1 is a possible D gene (6 bases). Germline CDR1 and CDR2: SGHNT and YENEEA. Trimming left V 5 bases short and J 5 bases short, with 19 bases between. The length of the CDR3 is 15 residues. In DNA, the CDR3 is TGTGCCAGCAGCCCCCAAGGGCAGGGGAAAAACGAGCAGTACTTC. Its protein is CASSPQGQGKNEQYF.

On this clone: Its ends do not fully match the called genes, so a read error is possible. The chain joins TRBV20-1 to TRBJ2-7, with 7 bases that match TRBD1. Germline values: CDR1 DFQATT, CDR2 SNEGSKA (reference sequence). The CDR3 covers 11 residues. The CDR3 protein is CSARARDSLRF. The CDR3 DNA is TGCAGTGCTAGAGCCCGGGACAGTCTACGATTC.

The chain is built from TRBV15 and TRBJ1-2; 7 bases map to TRBD1. The J segment lost 8 bases and the V segment lost 5 bases, leaving 14 bases of the junction unmatched. CDR3 length equals 15 residues. Looked up from germline, CDR1 is LNHNV and CDR2 is YYDKDF (reference sequence). CDR3 loop: CATSEHQGQPMGYTF. CDR3 nucleotide sequence: TGTGCCACCAGCGAACATCAGGGACAGCCGATGGGCTACACCTTC.

In this sample, this clone turned up once. This sequence joins TRBV7-9 and TRBJ2-5, with 13 bases matching TRBD2. There are 18 residues in the CDR3. Germline trimming cut 1 base from V and 2 bases from J; bases unmatched to any gene: 7. In germline, CDR1 is SEHNR, CDR2 FQNEAQ (reference sequence). The CDR3 loop reads CASSLGLAGGDGQETQYF. As DNA, the CDR3 is TGTGCCAGCAGCTTAGGACTAGCGGGGGGCGATGGGCAAGAGACCCAGTACTTC.

The chain is built from TRBV5-8 and TRBJ1-1, with TRBD1 matching 7 bases. The junction had 5 bases not matched to a gene; V was cut back by 3 bases and J by 0 bases. Germline CDR1 and CDR2: SGHTS and YDEGEE. This CDR3 comprises 15 residues. The CDR3, as DNA: TGTGCCAGCAGCTCAGACAGGGAATTGAACACTGAAGCTTTCTTT. Its translation: CASSSDRELNTEAFF.

The V gene is TRBV11-2, the J gene TRBJ2-5; 9 bases align to TRBD2. The V segment lost 5 bases and the J segment 5 bases; nucleotides outside the gene matches: 12. Germline V gene lookup returns CDR1 SGHAT and CDR2 FQNNGV. This CDR3 comprises 16 residues. CDR3 nucleotide sequence: TGTGCCAGCAGCCTTATGGGGCGGGGGGGCGACGAGACCCAGTACTTC. Its translation is CASSLMGRGGDETQYF.

The genes are TRBV12-3 or TRBV12-4 and TRBJ1-2; no clear D. This CDR3 spans 13 amino acids. The germline V and J ends were trimmed by 5 bases and 3 bases, with 10 bases remaining between them. CDR3 sequence (DNA): TGTGCCAGCAGTCTTCGGCGGGACTATGGCTACACCTTC. Translation gives CASSLRRDYGYTF.

For this clone: This same CDR3 is encoded by further DNA sequences in the sample. The chain couples TRBV6-4 to TRBJ1-2, with 8 nucleotides matching TRBD1. The length of the CDR3 is 15 residues. V lost 6 bases and J lost 5; bases outside the gene matches: 11. The V gene's germline CDR1 is MRHNA and CDR2 SNTAGT. Written as DNA, the CDR3 is TGTGCCAGCAGCGAACAGGGGGAGTCCTCATATGGCTACACCTTC. It codes for CASSEQGESSYGYTF.

A single count supports this clone. The chain couples TRBV11-2 to TRBJ2-1, with 8 bases aligning to TRBD2. CDR1 is SGHAT, CDR2 FQNNGV, per germline. Trimming removed 6 bases from V and 4 bases from J; junction bases left unmatched: 8. The CDR3 runs to 15 residues. The CDR3 here is CASRSPGLEYNEQFF. CDR3 coding DNA: TGTGCCAGCAGGTCGCCGGGACTAGAGTACAATGAGCAGTTCTTC.

V is TRBV11-2 and J is TRBJ2-3; possibly TRBD2 for D (5 bases). V gave up 4 bases and J gave up 4 bases, with 15 bases separating them. The CDR3 is 15 amino acids. Germline CDR1 and CDR2: SGHAT and FQNNGV. The chain's CDR3 is CASSSRGIGADTQYF. CDR3 in DNA: TGTGCCAGCAGCTCCCGAGGGATCGGCGCAGATACGCAGTATTTT.

In its sample, this clone was seen once. This rearrangement joins TRBV6-6 to TRBJ1-1, with D possibly matching TRBD1 (5 bases). The V end lost 3 bases, the J end lost 3 bases, and 14 bases lay between the germline ends. Germline CDR1 is MNHNY and CDR2 is SVGAGI (reference sequence). The CDR3 has 15 residues. The CDR3 bases are TGTGCCAGCAGTTATGGGGTGGGGCATGACACTGAAGCTTTCTTT. Protein product: CASSYGVGHDTEAFF.

The rearrangement uses TRBV5-5 and TRBJ2-7; no firm D call. CDR1 SGHKS and CDR2 YYEKEE come from the germline V gene (reference sequence). CDR3 length: 16 amino acids. The ends were cut back, 1 base at V and 2 bases at J, with 16 bases in the middle. The CDR3 DNA sequence: TGTGCCAGCAGCTTGCCCCAAAGTACTGACACCTACGAGCAGTACTTC. Its translation: CASSLPQSTDTYEQYF.

This clone was observed a handful of times. The chain carries TRBV5-1 and TRBJ2-1, with TRBD1 identical over 10 bases. There are 20 residues in the CDR3. The trim removed 0 bases at V and 1 base at J, leaving 13 bases unmatched. CDR1 is SGHRS and CDR2 is YFSETQ in the germline V gene. The CDR3 loop is CASSLERQGALVLSYNEQFF. CDR3 DNA sequence: TGCGCCAGCAGCTTGGAGCGACAGGGGGCGCTCGTACTTTCCTACAATGAGCAGTTCTTC.

This chain links TRBV2 with TRBJ1-5; maybe TRBD1 (6 bases). The CDR3 covers 14 residues. The germline V gene has CDR1 SNHLY and CDR2 FYNNEI. Trimming removed 5 bases at V and 5 bases at J, with 13 bases between. CDR3 coding DNA: TGTGCCAGCAGTACAGGGATACGCGATCAGCCCCAGCATTTT. Residues: CASSTGIRDQPQHF.